This is a list of T cell receptor beta chains from one sample in a study of T cell repertoires in cytomegalovirus infection. Their recognized antigens are unknown. Via MiXCR, TCRdb re-called the reads, giving one row per CDR3 protein. Altogether approximately 300,000 distinct CDR3 sequences are present, just under 30% being singletons, with the ten largest covering about 20%. The sample in question was cultured PBMCs, obtained from culture after CMV antigen stimulation. These receptors came from a human donor in good health (CMV status not recorded). Some clones in this sample may be carry-over from other donors' samples. Both conserved end residues are part of each CDR3. Fields, in order: CDR3 length, clone size, D gene, J gene, V gene, CDR3 protein, CDR3 DNA. The D gene is left open where the match is weak. The size of a clone is reported for some rows only, either as once, few or many, or as a class for expanded clones.

16 | few | . | TRBJ2-3 | TRBV28 | CASSYATAVGTDTQYF | TGTGCCAGCAGTTATGCTACAGCAGTAGGCACAGATACGCAGTATTTT
12 | . | . | TRBJ1-1 | TRBV2 | CASSEVNTEAFF | TGTGCCAGCAGTGAGGTGAACACTGAAGCTTTCTTT
15 | . | . | TRBJ1-1 | TRBV19 | CASSAVYGENSEAFF | TGTGCCAGTAGTGCCGTTTATGGGGAGAACTCTGAAGCTTTCTTT
17 | few | TRBD1 | TRBJ2-6 | TRBV9 | CASSPQGQSSGANVLTF | TGTGCCAGCAGCCCCCAGGGACAGAGCTCTGGGGCCAACGTCCTGACTTTC
16 | . | . | TRBJ1-2 | TRBV29-1 | CSVEELFDTGGNGYTF | TGCAGCGTTGAAGAACTATTTGACACAGGAGGGAACGGCTACACCTTC
17 | few | . | TRBJ1-5 | TRBV28 | CASSLRNGAGKGQPQHF | TGTGCCAGCAGTTTAAGGAACGGGGCAGGGAAAGGTCAGCCCCAGCATTTT
15 | . | TRBD2 | TRBJ2-1 | TRBV7-3 | CASSLGAGGMNEQFF | TGTGCCAGCAGCTTAGGGGCGGGAGGGATGAATGAGCAGTTCTTC
16 | few | TRBD1 | TRBJ2-7 | TRBV7-9 | CASSLGFRDRTYEQYF | TGTGCCAGCAGCTTGGGGTTCCGGGACAGGACCTACGAGCAGTACTTC
16 | . | TRBD1 | TRBJ1-2 | TRBV6-6 | CASSYSEPARGDGYTF | TGTGCCAGCAGTTACTCCGAACCCGCCAGGGGGGATGGCTACACCTTC
13 | . | . | TRBJ2-7 | TRBV7-9 | CASSSRRTEEQYF | TGTGCCAGCAGCTCCAGAAGGACGGAAGAGCAGTACTTC
15 | few | TRBD1 | TRBJ1-2 | TRBV12-3/TRBV12-4 | CASSSTGGDLYGYTF | TGTGCCAGCAGTTCGACAGGGGGCGATCTCTATGGCTACACCTTC
14 | . | . | TRBJ1-5 | TRBV19 | CATRWGPSNQPQHF | TGTGCCACCCGGTGGGGACCGAGCAATCAGCCCCAGCATTTT
14 | . | TRBD2 | TRBJ2-7 | TRBV20-1 | CSAKTSGSSYEQYF | TGCAGTGCAAAGACTAGCGGGAGCTCCTACGAGCAGTACTTC
15 | once | . | TRBJ2-4 | TRBV20-1 | CSARATGAGKNIQYF | TGCAGTGCTAGAGCGACGGGGGCAGGAAAAAACATTCAGTACTTC
14 | few | . | TRBJ1-2 | TRBV5-1 | CASSLAGVDGGYTF | TGCGCCAGCAGCTTGGCAGGGGTTGACGGTGGCTACACCTTC
17 | . | . | TRBJ2-5 | TRBV19 | CASSISGSRGPQETQYF | TGTGCCAGTAGTATCTCGGGTTCTCGAGGCCCACAAGAGACCCAGTACTTC
14 | . | . | TRBJ1-1 | TRBV29-1 | CSVEDPRSWTEAFF | TGCAGCGTTGAAGATCCCAGGTCGTGGACTGAAGCTTTCTTT
14 | . | . | TRBJ1-5 | TRBV6-5 | CASSYSLVDQPQHF | TGTGCCAGCAGTTACTCGTTAGTGGATCAGCCCCAGCATTTT
14 | . | . | TRBJ1-5 | TRBV10-3 | CAISDGTSNQPQHF | TGTGCCATCAGTGACGGGACAAGCAATCAGCCCCAGCATTTT
16 | . | TRBD1 | TRBJ1-1 | TRBV7-9 | CASRLGSGTGDTEAFF | TGTGCCAGCAGGTTGGGCTCCGGGACAGGGGACACTGAAGCTTTCTTT
16 | few | . | TRBJ1-5 | TRBV12-5 | CASGLVRAGRNQPQHF | TGTGCTAGTGGTTTGGTTCGGGCAGGCCGCAATCAGCCCCAGCATTTT
11 | . | . | TRBJ1-2 | TRBV12-5 | CASGLEGGYTF | TGTGCTAGTGGTTTGGAGGGGGGCTACACCTTC
15 | . | TRBD2 | TRBJ2-7 | TRBV12-3/TRBV12-4 | CASSSLRGGSYEQYF | TGTGCCAGCAGTTCCCTTCGGGGCGGGAGCTACGAGCAGTACTTC
17 | . | TRBD1 | TRBJ2-7 | TRBV28 | CASSPPGQTSIIYEQYF | TGTGCCAGCAGTCCTCCGGGACAGACCTCTATTATCTACGAGCAGTACTTC
14 | few | . | TRBJ2-2 | TRBV27 | CASRLRGAGGELFF | TGTGCCAGCCGCTTACGAGGGGCGGGCGGGGAGCTGTTTTTT
18 | many | TRBD1 | TRBJ1-2 | TRBV7-2 | CASSLASTGQGLNYGYTF | TGTGCCAGCAGCTTAGCTTCAACCGGACAGGGCCTTAACTATGGCTACACCTTC
13 | once | . | TRBJ1-2 | TRBV20-1 | CSTSRGGGSGYTF | TGCAGTACTTCTCGGGGGGGAGGTAGTGGCTACACCTTC
15 | many | TRBD2 | TRBJ2-5 | TRBV7-2 | CASSSSGRRQETQYF | TGTGCCAGCAGCTCTAGCGGGCGCCGCCAAGAGACCCAGTACTTC
15 | few | . | TRBJ1-1 | TRBV9 | CASSVDPGRTTEAFF | TGTGCCAGCAGCGTAGACCCAGGGAGGACCACTGAAGCTTTCTTT
18 | . | . | TRBJ2-2 | TRBV7-9 | CASSLRGRRIANTGELFF | TGTGCCAGCAGCCTCAGGGGCCGTAGAATCGCGAACACCGGGGAGCTGTTTTTT
15 | . | TRBD1 | TRBJ2-3 | TRBV7-2 | CASSSRDSLPDTQYF | TGTGCCAGCAGCTCCCGGGACAGCCTCCCAGATACGCAGTATTTT
15 | . | . | TRBJ2-5 | TRBV7-9 | CASSLFVGIQETQYF | TGTGCCAGCAGCTTATTTGTAGGAATTCAAGAGACCCAGTACTTC
18 | few | TRBD1 | TRBJ2-5 | TRBV10-3 | CAISESIRYGTVGETQYF | TGTGCCATCAGTGAGTCGATACGGTATGGGACAGTCGGGGAGACCCAGTACTTC
14 | . | TRBD1 | TRBJ2-7 | TRBV12-3/TRBV12-4 | CASSYSGTGYEQYF | TGTGCCAGCAGTTACTCCGGGACAGGGTACGAGCAGTACTTC
13 | . | TRBD1 | TRBJ1-4 | TRBV29-1 | CSVRQGAVEKLFF | TGCAGCGTCAGACAGGGGGCGGTTGAAAAACTGTTTTTT
14 | . | . | TRBJ2-2 | TRBV4-2 | CASSPTRDTGELFF | TGTGCCAGCAGCCCCACCCGGGACACCGGGGAGCTGTTTTTT
14 | . | . | TRBJ1-1 | TRBV19 | CASSIVSRQTEAFF | TGTGCCAGTAGTATAGTTTCGCGCCAAACTGAAGCTTTCTTT
17 | . | TRBD1 | TRBJ1-2 | TRBV28 | CASSQIWWYRGTDGYTF | TGTGCCAGCAGCCAAATCTGGTGGTACAGGGGAACAGATGGCTACACCTTC
14 | . | TRBD2 | TRBJ2-5 | TRBV10-3 | CAISDSGGQETQYF | TGTGCCATCAGTGATAGCGGGGGTCAAGAGACCCAGTACTTC
20 | few | . | TRBJ2-1 | TRBV7-9 | CASSPENPRQTESSYNEQFF | TGTGCCAGCAGCCCAGAGAACCCCCGCCAGACTGAAAGCTCCTACAATGAGCAGTTCTTC
14 | . | . | TRBJ1-2 | TRBV27 | CASSLLGQNYGYTF | TGTGCCAGCAGTTTATTAGGCCAGAACTATGGCTACACCTTC
14 | few | . | TRBJ1-1 | TRBV7-3 | CASSRGPSNTEAFF | TGTGCCAGCAGCCGGGGACCGTCGAACACTGAAGCTTTCTTT
14 | . | . | TRBJ2-2 | TRBV6-2/TRBV6-3 | CASSLGGGPGELFF | TGTGCCAGCAGCCTCGGTGGGGGACCCGGGGAGCTGTTTTTT
16 | few | TRBD2 | TRBJ2-1 | TRBV24-1 | CATSEPGGPNKNEQFF | TGTGCCACCAGTGAACCGGGAGGGCCGAATAAGAATGAGCAGTTCTTC
13 | . | . | TRBJ1-5 | TRBV6-8 | CASSPWINQPQHF | TGTGCCAGCAGTCCGTGGATCAATCAGCCCCAGCATTTT
16 | few | TRBD1 | TRBJ2-5 | TRBV12-3/TRBV12-4 | CASSLFWDRGQETQYF | TGTGCCAGCAGTTTGTTCTGGGACAGGGGGCAAGAGACCCAGTACTTC
13 | few | . | TRBJ2-3 | TRBV6-5 | CASSYLEKGTQYF | TGTGCCAGCAGTTACCTTGAAAAAGGTACGCAGTATTTT
12 | . | . | TRBJ1-2 | TRBV20-1 | CSGARGIDGYTF | TGCAGTGGGGCCCGGGGGATAGATGGCTACACCTTC
13 | many | . | TRBJ1-5 | TRBV23-1 | CASSPPGNQPQHF | TGCGCCAGCAGTCCCCCGGGTAATCAGCCCCAGCATTTT
16 | many | TRBD1 | TRBJ2-5 | TRBV7-8 | CASSFGQGARQETQYF | TGTGCCAGCAGCTTCGGACAGGGGGCTAGACAAGAGACCCAGTACTTC